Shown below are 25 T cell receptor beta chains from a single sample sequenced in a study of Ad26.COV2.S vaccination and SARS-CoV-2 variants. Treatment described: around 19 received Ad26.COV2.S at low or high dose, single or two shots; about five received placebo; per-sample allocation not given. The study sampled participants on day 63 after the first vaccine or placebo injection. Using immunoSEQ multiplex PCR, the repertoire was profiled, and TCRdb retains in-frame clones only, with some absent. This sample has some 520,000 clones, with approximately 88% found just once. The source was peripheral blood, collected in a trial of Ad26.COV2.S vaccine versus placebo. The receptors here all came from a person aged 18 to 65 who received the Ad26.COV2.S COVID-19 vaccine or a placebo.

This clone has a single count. The CDR3, as DNA: TGTGCCAGCAGTCCGGTCGGGGCTAACTATGGCTACACCTTC. Translating gives CASSPVGANYGYTF. The chain links TRBV3-1 (or the pseudogene TRBV3-2) to TRBJ1-2; D is unresolved. The V and J ends lost 6 bases and 0 bases respectively, with 11 bases between them. Germline CDR1 LGHDT, CDR2 YNNKEL (reference sequence). The CDR3 loop spans 14 amino acids.

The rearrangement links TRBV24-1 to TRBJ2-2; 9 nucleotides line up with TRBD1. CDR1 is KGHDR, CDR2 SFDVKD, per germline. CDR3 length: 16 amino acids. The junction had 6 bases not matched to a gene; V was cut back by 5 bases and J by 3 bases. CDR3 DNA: TGTGCCACCAGTGGTAGACAGGGGGTGGACACCGGGGAGCTGTTTTTT. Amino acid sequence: CATSGRQGVDTGELFF.

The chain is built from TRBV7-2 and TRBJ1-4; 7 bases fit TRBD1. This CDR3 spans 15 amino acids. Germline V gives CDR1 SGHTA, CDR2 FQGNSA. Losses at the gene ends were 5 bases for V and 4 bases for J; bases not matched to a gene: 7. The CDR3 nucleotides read TGTGCCAGCAGCCGGGGGGGACAGATTAATGAAAAACTGTTTTTT. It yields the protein CASSRGGQINEKLFF.

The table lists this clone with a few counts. Here the CDR3 reads CASSQNRRHEQYF. The CDR3, as DNA: TGCGCCAGCAGCCAAAATCGCCGCCACGAGCAGTACTTC. The rearrangement links TRBV4-3 to TRBJ2-7; no clear D. Looked up from germline, CDR1 is LGHNA and CDR2 is YSLEER. V lost 2 bases, J lost 5 bases, and 10 bases lay in between. The CDR3 is made up of 13 amino acids.

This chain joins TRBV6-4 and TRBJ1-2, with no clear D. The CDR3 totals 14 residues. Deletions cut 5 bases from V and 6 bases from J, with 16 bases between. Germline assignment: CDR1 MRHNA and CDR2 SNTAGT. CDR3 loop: CASSPTTARDGYTF. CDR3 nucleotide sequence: TGTGCCAGCAGTCCCACCACAGCGAGGGATGGCTACACCTTC.

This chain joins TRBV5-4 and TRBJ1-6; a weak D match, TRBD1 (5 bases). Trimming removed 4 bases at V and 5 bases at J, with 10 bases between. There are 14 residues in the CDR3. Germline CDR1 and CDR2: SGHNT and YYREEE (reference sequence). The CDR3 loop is CASSPRGNNSPLHF. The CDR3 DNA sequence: TGTGCCAGCAGCCCTAGGGGAAATAATTCACCCCTCCACTTT.

CDR3 residues: CASSVGLSGSSHEQFF. CDR3 DNA: TGTGCCAGCAGCGTAGGACTGTCCGGGAGTTCACATGAGCAGTTCTTC. The V gene is TRBV9, the J gene TRBJ2-1; possible D gene TRBD2, 6 bases. The CDR3 loop spans 16 amino acids. V was cut by 0 bases and J by 8 bases, with 18 bases left in between. CDR1 is SGDLS and CDR2 is YYNGEE in the germline V gene.

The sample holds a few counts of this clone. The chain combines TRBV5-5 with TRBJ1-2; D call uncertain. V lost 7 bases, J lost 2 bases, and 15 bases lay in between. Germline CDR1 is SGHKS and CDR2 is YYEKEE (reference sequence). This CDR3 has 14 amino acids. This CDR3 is CASLKEMANYGYTF. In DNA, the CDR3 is TGTGCCAGCTTGAAGGAAATGGCAAACTATGGCTACACCTTC.

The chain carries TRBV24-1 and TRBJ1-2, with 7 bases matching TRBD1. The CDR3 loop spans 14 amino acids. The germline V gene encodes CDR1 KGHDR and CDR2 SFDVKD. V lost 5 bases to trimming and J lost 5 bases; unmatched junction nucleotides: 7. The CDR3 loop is CATSAGTDTYGYTF. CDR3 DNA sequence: TGTGCCACCAGTGCAGGGACAGACACTTATGGCTACACCTTC.

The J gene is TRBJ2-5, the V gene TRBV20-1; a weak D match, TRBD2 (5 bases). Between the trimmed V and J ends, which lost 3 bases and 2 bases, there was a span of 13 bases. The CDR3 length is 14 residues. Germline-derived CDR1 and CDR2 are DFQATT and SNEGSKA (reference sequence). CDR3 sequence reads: CSASHAAAQETQYF. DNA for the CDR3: TGCAGTGCTAGTCACGCAGCGGCACAAGAGACCCAGTACTTC.

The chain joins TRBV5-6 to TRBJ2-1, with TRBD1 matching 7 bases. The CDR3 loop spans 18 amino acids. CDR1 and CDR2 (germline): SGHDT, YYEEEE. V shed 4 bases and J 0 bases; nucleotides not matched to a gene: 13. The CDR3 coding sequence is TGTGCCAGCAGCCTGGATCCGACAGGGTCAAGCTCCTACAATGAGCAGTTCTTC. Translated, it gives CASSLDPTGSSSYNEQFF.

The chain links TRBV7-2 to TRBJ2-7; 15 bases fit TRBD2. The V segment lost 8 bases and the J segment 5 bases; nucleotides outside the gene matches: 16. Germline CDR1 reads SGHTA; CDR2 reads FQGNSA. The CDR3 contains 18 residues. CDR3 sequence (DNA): TGTGCCAGCTCTCCGGGACTAGCGGGAGGACCTTTGTTCGACGAGCAGTACTTC. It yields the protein CASSPGLAGGPLFDEQYF.

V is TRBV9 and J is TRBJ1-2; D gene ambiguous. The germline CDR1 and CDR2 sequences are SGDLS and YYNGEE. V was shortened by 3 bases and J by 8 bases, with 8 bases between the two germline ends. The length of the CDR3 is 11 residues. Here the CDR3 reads CASSDPSGYTF. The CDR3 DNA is TGTGCCAGCAGCGATCCCTCGGGCTACACCTTC.

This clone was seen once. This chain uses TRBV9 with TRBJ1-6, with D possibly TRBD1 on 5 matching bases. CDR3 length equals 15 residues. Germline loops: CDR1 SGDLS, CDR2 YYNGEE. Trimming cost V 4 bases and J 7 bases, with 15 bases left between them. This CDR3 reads CASSSQDGGNSPLHF. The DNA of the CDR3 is TGTGCCAGCAGCTCCCAGGACGGGGGAAATTCACCCCTCCACTTT.

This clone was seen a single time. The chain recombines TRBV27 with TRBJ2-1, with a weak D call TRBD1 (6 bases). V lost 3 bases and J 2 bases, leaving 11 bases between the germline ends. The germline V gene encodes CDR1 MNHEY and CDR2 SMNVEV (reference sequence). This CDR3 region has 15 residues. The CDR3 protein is CASSLTGYPYNEQFF. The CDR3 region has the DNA TGTGCCAGCAGTTTGACAGGCTACCCCTACAATGAGCAGTTCTTC.

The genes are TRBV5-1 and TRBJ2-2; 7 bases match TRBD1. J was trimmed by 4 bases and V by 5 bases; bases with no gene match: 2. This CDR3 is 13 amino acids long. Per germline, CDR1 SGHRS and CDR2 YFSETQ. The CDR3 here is CASSRGPTGELFF. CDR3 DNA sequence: TGCGCCAGCAGTAGGGGGCCCACCGGGGAGCTGTTTTTT.

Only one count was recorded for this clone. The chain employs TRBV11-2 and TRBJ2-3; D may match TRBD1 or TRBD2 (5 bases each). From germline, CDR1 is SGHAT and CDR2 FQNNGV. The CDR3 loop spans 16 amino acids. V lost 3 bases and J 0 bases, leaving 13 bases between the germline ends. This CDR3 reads CASSFGTQASTDTQYF. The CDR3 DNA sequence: TGTGCCAGCAGCTTCGGGACCCAAGCTAGCACAGATACGCAGTATTTT.

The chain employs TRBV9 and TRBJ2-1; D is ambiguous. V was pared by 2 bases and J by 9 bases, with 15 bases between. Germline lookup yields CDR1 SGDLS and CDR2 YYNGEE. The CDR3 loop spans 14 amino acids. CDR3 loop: CASSVLGATGEQFF. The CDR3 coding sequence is TGTGCCAGCAGCGTCCTGGGTGCGACCGGTGAGCAGTTCTTC.

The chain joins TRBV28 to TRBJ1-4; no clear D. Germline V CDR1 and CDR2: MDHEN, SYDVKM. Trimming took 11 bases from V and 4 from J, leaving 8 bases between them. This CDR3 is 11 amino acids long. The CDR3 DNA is TGTGCCTCCTGGGGTAATGAAAAACTGTTTTTT. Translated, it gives CASWGNEKLFF.

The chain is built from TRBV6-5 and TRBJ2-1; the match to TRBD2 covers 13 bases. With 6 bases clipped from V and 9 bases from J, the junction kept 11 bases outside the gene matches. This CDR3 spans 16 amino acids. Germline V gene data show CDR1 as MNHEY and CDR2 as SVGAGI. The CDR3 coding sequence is TGTGCCAGCAGATACCCGGGACTAGCGGGGAGGGTTGAGCAGTTCTTC. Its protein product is CASRYPGLAGRVEQFF.

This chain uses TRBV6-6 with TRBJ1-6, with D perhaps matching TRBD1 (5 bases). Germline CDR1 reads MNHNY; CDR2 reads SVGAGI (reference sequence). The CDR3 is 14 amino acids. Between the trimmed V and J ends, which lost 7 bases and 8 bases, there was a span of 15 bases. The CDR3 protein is CASTPAQGDSPLHF. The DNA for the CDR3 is TGTGCCAGCACCCCGGCGCAAGGGGATTCACCCCTCCACTTT.

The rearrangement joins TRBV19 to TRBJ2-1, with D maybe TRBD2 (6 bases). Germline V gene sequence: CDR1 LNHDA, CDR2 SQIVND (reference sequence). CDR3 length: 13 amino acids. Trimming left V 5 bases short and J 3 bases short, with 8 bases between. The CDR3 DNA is TGTGCCAGTAGTCGGGAGTACTACAATGAGCAGTTCTTC. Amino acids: CASSREYYNEQFF.

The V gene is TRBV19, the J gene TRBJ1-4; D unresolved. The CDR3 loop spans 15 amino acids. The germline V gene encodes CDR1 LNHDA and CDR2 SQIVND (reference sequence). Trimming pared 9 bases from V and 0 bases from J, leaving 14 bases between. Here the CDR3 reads CASGRRASTNEKLFF. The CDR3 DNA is TGTGCCAGCGGTAGGAGAGCTTCAACTAATGAAAAACTGTTTTTT.

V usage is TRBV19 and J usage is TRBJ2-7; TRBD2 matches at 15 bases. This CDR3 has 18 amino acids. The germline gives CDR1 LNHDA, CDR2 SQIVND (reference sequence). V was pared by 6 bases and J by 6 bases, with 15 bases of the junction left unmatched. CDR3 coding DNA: TGTGCCAGTAGCTTAACCTCCGGGACTAGCGGGAGGCTCGGCGAGCAGTACTTC. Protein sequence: CASSLTSGTSGRLGEQYF.

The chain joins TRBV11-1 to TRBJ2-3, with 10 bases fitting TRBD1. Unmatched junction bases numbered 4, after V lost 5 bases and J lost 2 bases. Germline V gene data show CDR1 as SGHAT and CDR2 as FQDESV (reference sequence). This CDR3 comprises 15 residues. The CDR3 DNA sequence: TGTGCCAGCAGCCCGGGACAGGGGATCACAGATACGCAGTATTTT. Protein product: CASSPGQGITDTQYF.